The 12 T cell receptor beta chains listed next were all sequenced from one sample in a study of blood T cell repertoires in COVID-19. Assay used: immunoSEQ multiplex PCR; TCRdb lists only in-frame clones, some missing. The sample has approximately 140,000 clones, about 88% seen once; the top ten hold around 2.3%. Sequencing was performed on PBMCs or T cells enriched from blood (not recorded which). The receptors stem from a woman in her fifties or sixties who had recovered from COVID-19.

CDR3: CASSFRITAPTNEKLFF. In nucleotides, the CDR3 is TGTGCCAGCAGCTTCCGTATTACAGCACCAACTAATGAAAAACTGTTTTTT. The V gene is TRBV5-4, the J gene TRBJ1-4; D ambiguous. Per germline, CDR1 SGHNT and CDR2 YYREEE (reference sequence). This CDR3 is built from 17 residues. With 2 bases removed from V and 0 bases from J, the gap between germline ends came to 14 bases.

The chain uses TRBV4-3 and TRBJ1-1; no definite D call. From germline, CDR1 is LGHNA and CDR2 YSLEER. The CDR3 length is 13 residues. V was clipped by 0 bases and J by 5 bases, with 7 bases between them. CDR3 sequence (DNA): TGCGCCAGCAGCCAAGAGGCGAGGACTGAAGCTTTCTTT. Translated, it gives CASSQEARTEAFF.

The rearrangement uses TRBV19 and TRBJ2-4; the D is unclear. Germline assignment: CDR1 LNHDA and CDR2 SQIVND (reference sequence). The CDR3 consists of 15 residues. Between the trimmed V and J ends, which lost 3 bases and 8 bases, there was a span of 17 bases. The CDR3 DNA sequence: TGTGCCAGTAGTATGTTCGGAGACCTAGGATACATTCAGTACTTC. It encodes CASSMFGDLGYIQYF.

This clone showed up just a few times. The DNA for the CDR3 is TGTGCCAGTAGTATGGGGCCCTATAGCAATCAGCCCCAGCATTTT. Its protein is CASSMGPYSNQPQHF. J is TRBJ1-5 and V is TRBV19; TRBD1 might be the D (5 bases). The germline V and J ends were trimmed by 3 bases and 0 bases, with 9 bases remaining between them. This CDR3 contains 15 residues. Germline V gene sequence: CDR1 LNHDA, CDR2 SQIVND (reference sequence).

This clone was seen once. The V gene is TRBV19, the J gene TRBJ2-5; 12 bases line up with TRBD2. CDR1 LNHDA and CDR2 SQIVND come from the germline V gene (reference sequence). The CDR3 is made up of 15 amino acids. V shed 4 bases, J shed 2 bases, and the junction held 2 bases outside the gene matches. This CDR3 reads CASSRTSGDQETQYF. The CDR3 DNA sequence: TGTGCCAGTAGTAGGACTAGCGGGGATCAAGAGACCCAGTACTTC.

The chain joins TRBV30 to TRBJ2-7, with 7 bases fitting TRBD1. V lost 1 base, J lost 6 bases, and 6 bases stayed unmatched. The V gene's germline CDR1 is GTSNPN and CDR2 SVGIG (reference sequence). The CDR3 has 13 amino acids. The CDR3 region has the DNA TGTGCCTGGAGTGAGGGCAGGGGGAGCGAGCAGTACTTC. Protein: CAWSEGRGSEQYF. Full variable domain (rest looked up from reference TRBV30 and TRBJ2-7): SQTIHQWPATLVQPVGSPLSLECTVEGTSNPNLYWYRQAAGRGLQLLFYSVGIGQISSEVPQNLSASRPQDRQFILSSKKLLLSDSGFYLCAWSEGRGSEQYFGPGTRLTVT.

This clone occurred once. V usage is TRBV7-2 and J usage is TRBJ1-5, with 9 bases fitting TRBD1. CDR3 size: 15 residues. The V gene's germline CDR1 is SGHTA and CDR2 FQGNSA. J was trimmed by 3 bases and V by 2 bases; bases with no gene match: 2. This chain's CDR3 is CASSLRTGDNQPQHF. The DNA for the CDR3 is TGTGCCAGCAGCTTAAGGACAGGGGACAATCAGCCCCAGCATTTT.

This clone was picked up one time. The CDR3 here is CASSQGGRYTEAFF. DNA for the CDR3: TGCGCCAGCAGCCAAGGGGGCCGGTACACTGAAGCTTTCTTT. This rearrangement joins TRBV4-3 to TRBJ1-1; a weak D match, TRBD1 (5 bases). The CDR3 covers 14 residues. CDR1 is LGHNA, CDR2 YSLEER, per germline. With 1 base removed from V and 3 bases from J, the gap between germline ends came to 9 bases.

Regarding this clone: Its ends do not fully match the called genes, so a read error is possible. The J gene is TRBJ2-2, the V gene TRBV7-7; TRBD1 agrees at 10 bases. The CDR3 sequence is 15 residues long. Germline V gives CDR1 SSHAT, CDR2 FNYEAQ (reference sequence). The DNA of the CDR3 is TGTGCTAGCAGCTCCCGGGACAGGGGCACCGGGGAGCTGTTTTTT. It is translated as CASSSRDRGTGELFF.

The chain combines TRBV27 with TRBJ1-2; D is unclear. With 2 bases removed from V and 4 bases from J, the gap between germline ends came to 11 bases. CDR3 size: 14 residues. Germline assignment: CDR1 MNHEY and CDR2 SMNVEV (reference sequence). In nucleotides, the CDR3 is TGTGCCAGCAGTTTAGTGGGCCGGGGCTATGGCTACACCTTC. Amino acids: CASSLVGRGYGYTF.

This chain connects TRBV6-5 to TRBJ1-3; a possible D gene is TRBD1 (6 bases). The V gene lost 4 bases and the J gene lost 1 base, with 14 bases spanning the gap. The germline CDR1 and CDR2 sequences are MNHEY and SVGAGI. The CDR3 length is 16 residues. CDR3 DNA sequence: TGTGCCAGCAGTTGGACAGATAAAGGGTCTGGAAACACCATATATTTT. Its translation: CASSWTDKGSGNTIYF.

The chain recombines TRBV5-1 with TRBJ1-1, with 7 bases matching TRBD1. CDR1 and CDR2 (germline): SGHRS, YFSETQ. Trimming removed 2 bases from V and 5 bases from J; junction bases left unmatched: 3. The CDR3 totals 13 residues. The CDR3 reads CASSLGGGTEAFF. The CDR3 DNA reads TGCGCCAGCAGCTTAGGGGGCGGAACTGAAGCTTTCTTT.